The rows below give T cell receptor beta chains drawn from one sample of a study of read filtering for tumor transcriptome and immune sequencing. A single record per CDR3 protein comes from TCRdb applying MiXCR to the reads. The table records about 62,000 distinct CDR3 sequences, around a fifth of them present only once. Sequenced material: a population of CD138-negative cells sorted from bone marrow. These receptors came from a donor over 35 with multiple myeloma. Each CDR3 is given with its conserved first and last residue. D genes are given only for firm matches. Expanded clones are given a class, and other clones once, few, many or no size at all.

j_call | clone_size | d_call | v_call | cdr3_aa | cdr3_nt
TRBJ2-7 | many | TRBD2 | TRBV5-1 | CASSLQRGVNEQYF | TGCGCCAGCAGCTTGCAGCGGGGGGTGAACGAGCAGTACTTC
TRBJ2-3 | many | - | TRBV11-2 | CASSPFGDTQYF | TGTGCCAGCAGCCCCTTTGGTGATACGCAGTATTTT
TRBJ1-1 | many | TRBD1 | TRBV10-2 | CASTPTGTNTEAFF | TGCGCCAGCACCCCGACAGGGACGAACACTGAAGCTTTCTTT
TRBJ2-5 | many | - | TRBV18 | CASSPIQQLETQYF | TGTGCCAGCTCACCAATCCAACAGCTAGAGACCCAGTACTTC
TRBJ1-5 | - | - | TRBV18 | CASSLDWDQPQHF | TGTGCCAGCTCACTGGACTGGGATCAGCCCCAGCATTTT
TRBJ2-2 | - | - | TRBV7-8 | CASSVAGGVTGELFF | TGTGCCAGCAGCGTAGCCGGAGGGGTTACCGGGGAGCTGTTTTTT
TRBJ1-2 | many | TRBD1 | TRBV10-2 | CASSRDRVDGYTF | TGCGCCAGCAGCCGGGACAGGGTCGATGGCTACACCTTC
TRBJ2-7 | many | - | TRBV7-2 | CASSGTPSSYEQYF | TGTGCCAGCAGCGGGACCCCGAGCTCCTACGAGCAGTACTTC
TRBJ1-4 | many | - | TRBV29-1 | CSAREPSAPKLFF | TGCAGCGCTCGCGAACCATCGGCGCCAAAACTGTTTTTT
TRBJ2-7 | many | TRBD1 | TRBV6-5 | CASTEGAGYEQYF | TGTGCCAGCACCGAGGGGGCCGGCTACGAGCAGTACTTC
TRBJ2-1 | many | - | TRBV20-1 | CSARDGEGGLEQFF | TGCAGTGCTAGAGATGGTGAGGGGGGTTTGGAGCAGTTCTTC
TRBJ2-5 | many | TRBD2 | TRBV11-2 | CASSLAGLAGATQETQYF | TGTGCCAGCAGCTTAGCGGGACTAGCGGGGGCGACCCAAGAGACCCAGTACTTC
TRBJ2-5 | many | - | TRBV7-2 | CASSLVFRQKETQYF | TGTGCCAGCAGCTTAGTATTTAGGCAGAAAGAGACCCAGTACTTC
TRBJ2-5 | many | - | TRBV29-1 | CSVEVGGDETQYF | TGCAGCGTTGAAGTGGGAGGAGATGAGACCCAGTACTTC
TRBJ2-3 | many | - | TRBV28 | CASSLSFRLSSTDTQYF | TGTGCCAGCAGTTTATCATTCAGGTTATCTAGCACAGATACGCAGTATTTT
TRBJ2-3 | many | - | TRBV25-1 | CASSEWAGALTDTQYF | TGTGCCAGCAGTGAATGGGCGGGGGCCCTCACAGATACGCAGTATTTT
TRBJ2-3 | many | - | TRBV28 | CASSLGGGTDTQYF | TGTGCCAGCAGTCTCGGGGGAGGCACAGATACGCAGTATTTT
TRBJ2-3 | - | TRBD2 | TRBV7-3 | CASSLGSSGRGADTQYF | TGTGCCAGCAGCCTAGGGTCTAGCGGGAGAGGAGCAGATACGCAGTATTTT
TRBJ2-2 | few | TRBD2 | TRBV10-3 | CAISAGGTRNTGELFF | TGTGCCATCAGTGCGGGGGGGACCCGAAACACCGGGGAGCTGTTTTTT
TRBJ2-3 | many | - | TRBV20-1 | CSARLLITDTQYF | TGCAGTGCTAGATTGTTAATCACAGATACGCAGTATTTT
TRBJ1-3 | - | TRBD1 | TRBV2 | CASSEALQGAGGNTIYF | TGTGCCAGCAGTGAAGCGCTTCAGGGGGCAGGTGGAAACACCATATATTTT
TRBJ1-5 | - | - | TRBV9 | CASSVEDWGGPQHF | TGTGCCAGCAGCGTAGAGGACTGGGGAGGGCCCCAGCATTTT
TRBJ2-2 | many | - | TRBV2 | CASRAENTGELFF | TGTGCCAGCAGGGCCGAAAACACCGGGGAGCTGTTTTTT
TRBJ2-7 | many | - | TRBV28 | CATLNPRRHEQYF | TGTGCCACCCTAAACCCCCGACGCCACGAGCAGTACTTC
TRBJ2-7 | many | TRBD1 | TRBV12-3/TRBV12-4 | CASSFGTGAPYEQYF | TGTGCCAGCAGTTTCGGGACAGGAGCCCCCTACGAGCAGTACTTC
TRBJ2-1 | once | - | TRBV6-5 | CASSHGGLHYNEQLF | TGTGCCAGCAGTCACGGGGGACTTCATTACAATGAGCAGCTCTTC
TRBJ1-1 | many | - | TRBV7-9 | CASSSEGRTEAFF | TGTGCCAGCAGCTCCGAAGGTCGGACTGAAGCTTTCTTT
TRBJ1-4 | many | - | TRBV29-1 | CSVGRVNEKLFF | TGCAGCGTTGGTAGAGTAAATGAAAAACTGTTTTTT
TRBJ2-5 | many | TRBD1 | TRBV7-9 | CASSLADEGAQETQYF | TGTGCCAGCAGCTTAGCTGATGAGGGGGCCCAAGAGACCCAGTACTTC
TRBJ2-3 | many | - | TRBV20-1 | CSATLGASTDTQYF | TGCAGTGCAACCCTGGGCGCTAGCACAGATACGCAGTATTTT